This record looks at one T cell receptor beta chain sequence and its context. The data belong to a study of blood T cell repertoires in COVID-19. Overall study context: T cells, B-cell-depleted T cells, or PBMCs supplied cDNA or gDNA.

Patients from Seattle were sampled longitudinally, starting during active infection. Germline V lookup: CDR1 LGHNA, CDR2 YNFKEQ. V dropped 2 bases and J dropped 3 bases, with 9 bases sitting between them. The CDR3 is 14 residues long. The assay was immunoSEQ multiplex PCR, and TCRdb's table has in-frame clones only and misses some. Of roughly 220,000 clones detected, around 87% appear once; the ten largest clones hold roughly 10%. The chain is built from TRBV4-2 and TRBJ2-3, with a tentative D call TRBD1 (5 bases). Sequencing input: peripheral blood. This sequence originates from a woman aged 45-60 years with COVID-19, enrolled during active disease. The CDR3 sequence is CASSQRQLTDTQYF. The CDR3 DNA reads TGTGCCAGCAGCCAACGACAGTTAACAGATACGCAGTATTTT.